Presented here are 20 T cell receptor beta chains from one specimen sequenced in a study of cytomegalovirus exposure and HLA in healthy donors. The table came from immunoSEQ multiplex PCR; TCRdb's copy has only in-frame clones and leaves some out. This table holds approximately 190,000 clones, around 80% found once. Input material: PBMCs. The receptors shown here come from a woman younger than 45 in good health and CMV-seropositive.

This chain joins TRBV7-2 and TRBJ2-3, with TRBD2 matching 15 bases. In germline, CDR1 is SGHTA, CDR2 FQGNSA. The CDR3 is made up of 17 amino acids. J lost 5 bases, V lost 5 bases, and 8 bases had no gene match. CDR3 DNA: TGTGCCAGCAGCCATCCGGGACTAGCGGGAGGTGGAGATACGCAGTATTTT. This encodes CASSHPGLAGGGDTQYF.

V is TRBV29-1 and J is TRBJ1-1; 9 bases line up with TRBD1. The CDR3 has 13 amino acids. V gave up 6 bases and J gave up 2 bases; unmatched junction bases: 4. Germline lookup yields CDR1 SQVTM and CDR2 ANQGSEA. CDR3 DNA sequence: TGCAGCGTCGGGACAGGGACTAACACTGAAGCTTTCTTT. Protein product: CSVGTGTNTEAFF.

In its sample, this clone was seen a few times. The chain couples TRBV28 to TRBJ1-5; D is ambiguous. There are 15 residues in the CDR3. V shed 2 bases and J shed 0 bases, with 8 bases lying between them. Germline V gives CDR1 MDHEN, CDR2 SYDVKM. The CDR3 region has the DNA TGTGCCAGCAGTTTAGAAACTAATAGCAATCAGCCCCAGCATTTT. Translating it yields CASSLETNSNQPQHF.

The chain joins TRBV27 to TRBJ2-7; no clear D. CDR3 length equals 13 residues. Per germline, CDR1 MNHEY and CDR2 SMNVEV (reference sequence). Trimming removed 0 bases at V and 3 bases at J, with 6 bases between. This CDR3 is CASSLSILYEQYF. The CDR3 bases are TGTGCCAGCAGTTTATCTATACTCTACGAGCAGTACTTC.

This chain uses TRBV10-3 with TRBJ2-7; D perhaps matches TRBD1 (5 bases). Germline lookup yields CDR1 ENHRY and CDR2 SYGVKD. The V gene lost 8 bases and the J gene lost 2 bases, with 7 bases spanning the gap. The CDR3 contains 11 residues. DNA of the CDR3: TGTGCCATCCAGGGAACCTACGAGCAGTACTTC. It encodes CAIQGTYEQYF.

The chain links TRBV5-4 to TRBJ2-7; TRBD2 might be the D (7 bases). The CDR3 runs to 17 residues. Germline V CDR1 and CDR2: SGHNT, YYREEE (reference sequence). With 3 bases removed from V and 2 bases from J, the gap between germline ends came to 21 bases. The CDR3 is CASSSKGGAGKTYEQYF. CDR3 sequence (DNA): TGTGCCAGCAGCTCCAAAGGGGGGGCAGGGAAGACCTACGAGCAGTACTTC. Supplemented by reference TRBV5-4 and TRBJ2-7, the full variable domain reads ETGVTQSPTHLIKTRGQQVTLRCSSQSGHNTVSWYQQALGQGPQFIFQYYREEENGRGNFPPRFSGLQFPNYSSELNVNALELDDSALYLCASSSKGGAGKTYEQYFGPGTRLTVT.

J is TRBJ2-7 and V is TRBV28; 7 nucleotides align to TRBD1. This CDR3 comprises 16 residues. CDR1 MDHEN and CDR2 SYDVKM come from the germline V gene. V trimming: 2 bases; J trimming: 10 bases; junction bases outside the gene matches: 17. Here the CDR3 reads CASSLDRATFLREQYF. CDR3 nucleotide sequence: TGTGCCAGCAGTTTAGACAGGGCAACCTTCCTACGAGAACAGTACTTC.

This chain's CDR3 is CAWSVNYGNTEAFF. DNA for the CDR3: TGTGCCTGGAGTGTAAATTACGGGAACACTGAAGCTTTCTTT. V and J are TRBV30 and TRBJ1-1; D unresolved. Germline values: CDR1 GTSNPN, CDR2 SVGIG (reference sequence). With 0 bases removed from V and 1 base from J, the gap between germline ends came to 9 bases. The CDR3 has 14 residues.

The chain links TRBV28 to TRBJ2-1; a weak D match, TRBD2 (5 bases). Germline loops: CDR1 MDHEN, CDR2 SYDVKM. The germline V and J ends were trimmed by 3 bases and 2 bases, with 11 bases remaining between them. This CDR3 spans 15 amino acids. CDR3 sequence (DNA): TGTGCCAGCAGTTTGCCCGGGGTGGCCTACAATGAGCAGTTCTTC. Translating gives CASSLPGVAYNEQFF.

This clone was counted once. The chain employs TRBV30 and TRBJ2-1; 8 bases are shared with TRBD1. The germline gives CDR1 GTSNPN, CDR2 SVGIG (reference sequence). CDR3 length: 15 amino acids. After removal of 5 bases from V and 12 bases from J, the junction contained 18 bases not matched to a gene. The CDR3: CAWLEDRAGQIGQFF. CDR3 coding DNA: TGTGCCTGGCTAGAGGACAGGGCTGGGCAAATAGGGCAGTTCTTC. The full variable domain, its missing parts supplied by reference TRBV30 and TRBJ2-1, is SQTIHQWPATLVQPVGSPLSLECTVEGTSNPNLYWYRQAAGRGLQLLFYSVGIGQISSEVPQNLSASRPQDRQFILSSKKLLLSDSGFYLCAWLEDRAGQIGQFFGPGTRLTVL.

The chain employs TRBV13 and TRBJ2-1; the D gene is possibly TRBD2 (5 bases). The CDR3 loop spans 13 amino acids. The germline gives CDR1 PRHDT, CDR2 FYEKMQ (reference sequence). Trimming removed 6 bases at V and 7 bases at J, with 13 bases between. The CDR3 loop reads CASRGSRENEQFF. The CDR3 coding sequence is TGTGCCAGCAGGGGGAGCCGTGAGAATGAGCAGTTCTTC.

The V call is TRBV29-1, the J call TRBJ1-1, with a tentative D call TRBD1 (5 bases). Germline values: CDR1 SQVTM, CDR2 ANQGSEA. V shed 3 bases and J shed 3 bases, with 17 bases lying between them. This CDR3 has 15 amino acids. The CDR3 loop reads CSVDVRWGRHTEAFF. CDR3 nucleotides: TGCAGCGTTGACGTTCGGTGGGGCAGGCACACTGAAGCTTTCTTT.

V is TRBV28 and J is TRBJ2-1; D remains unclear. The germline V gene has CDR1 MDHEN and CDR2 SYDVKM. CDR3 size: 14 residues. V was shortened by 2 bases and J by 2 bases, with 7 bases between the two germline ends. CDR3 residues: CASSLQDTYNEQFF. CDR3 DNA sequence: TGTGCCAGCAGTTTACAGGATACCTACAATGAGCAGTTCTTC.

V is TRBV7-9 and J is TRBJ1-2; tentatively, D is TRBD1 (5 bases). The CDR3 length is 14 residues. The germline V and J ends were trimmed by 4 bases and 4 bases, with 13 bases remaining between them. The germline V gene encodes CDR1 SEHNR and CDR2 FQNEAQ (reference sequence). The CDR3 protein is CASSSLAGVYGYTF. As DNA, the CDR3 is TGTGCCAGCAGCTCGTTAGCGGGGGTCTATGGCTACACCTTC. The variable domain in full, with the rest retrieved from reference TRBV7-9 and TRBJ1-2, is DTGVSQNPRHKITKRGQNVTFRCDPISEHNRLYWYRQTLGQGPEFLTYFQNEAQLEKSRLLSDRFSAERPKGSFSTLEIQRTEQGDSAMYLCASSSLAGVYGYTFGSGTRLTVV.

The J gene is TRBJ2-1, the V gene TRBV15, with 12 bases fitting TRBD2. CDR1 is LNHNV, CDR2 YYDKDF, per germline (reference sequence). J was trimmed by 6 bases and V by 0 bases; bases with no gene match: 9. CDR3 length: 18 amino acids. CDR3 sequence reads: CATSRDLASGRGRNEQFF. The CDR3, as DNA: TGTGCCACCAGCAGAGATCTGGCTAGCGGGAGGGGTCGCAATGAGCAGTTCTTC.

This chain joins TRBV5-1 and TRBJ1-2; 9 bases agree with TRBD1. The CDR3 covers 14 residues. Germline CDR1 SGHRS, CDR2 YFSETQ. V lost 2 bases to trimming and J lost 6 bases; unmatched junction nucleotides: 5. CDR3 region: CASSFGTGLDGYTF. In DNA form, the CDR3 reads TGCGCCAGCAGCTTTGGGACAGGGTTGGATGGCTACACCTTC.

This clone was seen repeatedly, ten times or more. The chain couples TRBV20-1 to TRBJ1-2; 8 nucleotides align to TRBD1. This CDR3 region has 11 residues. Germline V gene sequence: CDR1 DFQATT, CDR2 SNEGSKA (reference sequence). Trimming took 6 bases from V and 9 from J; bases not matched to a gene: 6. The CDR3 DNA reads TGCAGTGCGTGGACAGGGCGAAGCTACACCTTC. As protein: CSAWTGRSYTF.

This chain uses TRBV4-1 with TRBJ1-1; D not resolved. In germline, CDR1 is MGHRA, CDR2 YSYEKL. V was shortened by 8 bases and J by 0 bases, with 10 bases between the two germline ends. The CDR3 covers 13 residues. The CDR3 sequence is CASGRQMNTEAFF. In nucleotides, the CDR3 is TGCGCCAGCGGGAGGCAGATGAACACTGAAGCTTTCTTT.

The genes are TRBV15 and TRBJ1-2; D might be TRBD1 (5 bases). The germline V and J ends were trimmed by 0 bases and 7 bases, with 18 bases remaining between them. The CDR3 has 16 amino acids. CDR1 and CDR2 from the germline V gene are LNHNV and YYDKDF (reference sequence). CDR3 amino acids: CATSRDRGARGGGYTF. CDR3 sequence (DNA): TGTGCCACCAGCAGAGATCGCGGGGCCCGGGGTGGTGGCTACACCTTC. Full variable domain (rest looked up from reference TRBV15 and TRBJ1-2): DAMVIQNPRYQVTQFGKPVTLSCSQTLNHNVMYWYQQKSSQAPKLLFHYYDKDFNNEADTPDNFQSRRPNTSFCFLDIRSPGLGDTAMYLCATSRDRGARGGGYTFGSGTRLTVV.

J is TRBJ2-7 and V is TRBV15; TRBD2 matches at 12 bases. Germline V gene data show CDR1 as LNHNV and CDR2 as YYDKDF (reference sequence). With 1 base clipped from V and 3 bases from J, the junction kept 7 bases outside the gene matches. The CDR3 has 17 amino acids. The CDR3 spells CATSRGRTSGELYEQYF. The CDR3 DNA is TGTGCCACCAGCAGAGGACGGACTAGCGGGGAGCTCTACGAGCAGTACTTC.